This T cell receptor beta chain was documented in a study of blood T cells in healthy people across ages (dated by TCRdb to between 2014 and 2016). Context from the whole study: In model experiments, roughly one uniquely barcoded TCR beta cDNA molecule per two T cells was captured by template switching. The study measured age-related changes in TCR beta repertoire diversity using deep sequencing normalized with unique cDNA molecular identifiers. The donors were split into four age groups: young (average 16 years), middle-aged (39), aged (roughly 60) and long-lived (under 85). To avoid experimental bias, donors of different ages were spread randomly across the sequencing lanes. Two additional independent replicas of 1 million unique cDNA reads from the same blood draw were analyzed for two donors (one aged 18 to 30 and one aged 80 or older).

Overall study results and their limits: Observed TCR beta diversity per million T cells fell roughly linearly with age, and a significant reduction was already apparent by age approximately 40. Donor CMV infection status was unknown, potentially confounding age-related changes in expanded clonotypes. Compared with the aged group, the long-lived group had more naive CD4+ T cells, fewer expanded clones and increased TCR diversity, a pattern suggesting age selection. Estimates of total diversity from one million sequenced T cells were regarded as lower bounds and underestimates. Bulk unsorted PBMC profiling prevented conclusive comparison of naive and antigen-experienced compartments. There was a strong correlation between observed TCR beta diversity and the percentage of naive T cells measured by flow cytometry.

Regarding this clonotype: No cognate antigen has been identified for it. No base qualities exist here, and no much larger clone lies one base off it.

Donors were under 40 systemically healthy Caucasian individuals from Russia aged about 6 to 100 years. Each donor gave around 9.8 milliliters of peripheral blood, collected into EDTA-treated Vacutainer tubes. Ficoll-Paque density-gradient centrifugation was used to isolate PBMCs, with at least 6 million obtained per sample. Trizol reagent was used to extract total RNA from PBMCs, with at least 6 micrograms per sample. Naive CD45RAhigh/CD27high T cell percentages were measured by flow cytometry on a PBMC aliquot from every donor. The library was built by means of 5' RACE. Sequenced using an Illumina HiSeq 2500. The second PCR ran for about 6 to 12 cycles and used a J-beta primer mix along with a sample-barcoded 5' primer. A template-switch 5' adaptor carrying 12 random nucleotides introduced a unique molecular identifier onto each TCR beta cDNA molecule. Each sample yielded at least 3 million CDR3-containing paired-end reads. First-strand cDNA was synthesized from all RNA with the Mint cDNA synthesis kit, primed by a TRBC-specific oligonucleotide. All cDNA was treated with uracil-DNA glycosylase and then went through a first 18-cycle PCR with the universal primers M1SS and BC2_uni_R. In the source study's methods: For normalization, 1 million high-quality reads were randomly selected from each sample, with every read carrying a distinct molecular identifier. Reads sharing molecular identifiers were discarded rather than binned into consensus sequences. MiTCR, with a Q25 quality threshold and the strictest error-elimination algorithm, was used for CDR3 identification, clonotype clustering and error correction. A nonparametric unseen species model using Euler transformation provided a lower-bound estimate of total TCR beta diversity. TCRdb passed the public sequencing reads through fastp at Q25 and MiXCR, retaining productive beta sequences. Each CDR3 protein appears once, grouped with its most common genes and DNA. These V and J calls are TCRdb output, not the study's own analysis. The sample profile shows about 1.4 million distinct CDR3 sequences; almost 60% of them were found once. The ten largest make up 6.5% to 8.5% of the sample.

Cut back by 9 bases and 3 bases, the V and J ends lie 10 bases apart. The CDR1 and CDR2 encoded by the germline V gene are SNHLY and FYNNEI. The CDR3 spans 12 residues, from the cysteine through the phenylalanine. The entry retains the CDR3 DNA only, 36 bases that are in frame from base 1. The rearrangement joined TRBV2 to TRBJ2-3; TRBD1 is perhaps the D gene, given 6 matching bases. This sequence was found in a man in his late teens or twenties in good health. The sample was blood. The CDR3 reads CARQGSTDTQYF. The bases are TGTGCCAGACAGGGCAGTACAGATACGCAGTATTTT.